This TCR beta chain was captured in a study of blood T cells in healthy people across ages. On this clonotype: The antigen remains unidentified.

For the second PCR, which ran for about 7 to 11 cycles, a sample-barcoded 5' primer and a J-beta primer mix were used. With 12 random nucleotides, a template-switch adaptor tagged each individual cDNA molecule. A single record per CDR3 protein comes from TCRdb applying MiXCR to the 5' RACE reads. The profile shows roughly 1.5 million distinct CDR3 sequences, about 45% of them singletons. Findings and caveats of the study: Getting older went along with TCR beta diversity per million T cells dropping roughly linearly.

Trimming cost V 8 bases and J 2 bases; bases outside gene matches: 12. This CDR3 has 17 amino acids. Germline-derived CDR1 and CDR2 are PRHDT and FYEKMQ (reference sequence). This receptor was identified in a woman younger than 35 in good health. V is TRBV13 and J is TRBJ2-3; 11 positions agree with TRBD2. Sequencing used blood. DNA for the CDR3: TGTGCCAGCCTAAGACTAGCGGGAATTTCCACCACAGATACGCAGTATTTT. Protein sequence: CASLRLAGISTTDTQYF.